Below are 19 T cell receptor beta chains sequenced from a single sample in a study of blood T cell repertoires in COVID-19. TCRdb keeps only in-frame clones here, not all; method: immunoSEQ multiplex PCR. This sample has hundreds of thousands of clones, with around 89% found just once. Specimen: peripheral blood. The receptors stem from a woman aged 30 to 39 with COVID-19, enrolled during active disease.

The V and J genes are TRBV27 and TRBJ1-4; D unclear. Trimming removed 3 bases at V and 0 bases at J, with 17 bases between. The germline V gene encodes CDR1 MNHEY and CDR2 SMNVEV (reference sequence). The CDR3 totals 18 residues. The CDR3 DNA reads TGTGCCAGCAGTTTGTTGCCGTCTGGGAGGGCAACTAATGAAAAACTGTTTTTT. Protein: CASSLLPSGRATNEKLFF.

The V call is TRBV27, the J call TRBJ2-7; TRBD2 matches at 7 bases. V shed 3 bases and J 7 bases; nucleotides not matched to a gene: 9. There are 14 residues in the CDR3. CDR1 and CDR2 (germline): MNHEY, SMNVEV (reference sequence). As DNA, the CDR3 is TGTGCCAGCAGTTTCAGGCGGGAGCGCAAAGAGCAGTACGTC. Its translation is CASSFRRERKEQYV.

This clone was recorded only once. This chain uses TRBV11-2 with TRBJ2-3, with TRBD2 matching 10 bases. Looked up from germline, CDR1 is SGHAT and CDR2 is FQNNGV. The trim removed 5 bases at V and 4 bases at J, leaving 9 bases unmatched. The CDR3 is 16 residues long. This CDR3 reads CASSLPSGSLADTQYF. Written as DNA, the CDR3 is TGTGCCAGCAGCCTTCCTAGCGGGAGTCTCGCAGATACGCAGTATTTT.

This clone came up once. The chain uses TRBV30 and TRBJ1-4; D is perhaps TRBD1 (5 bases). Looked up from germline, CDR1 is GTSNPN and CDR2 is SVGIG (reference sequence). The CDR3 length is 13 residues. V lost 6 bases and J 5 bases, leaving 13 bases between the germline ends. CDR3 sequence reads: CACLGAANEKLFF. CDR3 DNA: TGTGCCTGCCTAGGGGCGGCGAATGAAAAACTGTTTTTT.

The chain uses TRBV28 and TRBJ1-5; D remains ambiguous. The CDR3 is 13 amino acids. CDR1 is MDHEN and CDR2 is SYDVKM in the germline V gene. The V gene lost 8 bases and the J gene lost 2 bases, with 10 bases spanning the gap. The CDR3 sequence: CASEWAGNQPQHF. The CDR3 DNA is TGTGCCAGCGAGTGGGCTGGCAATCAGCCCCAGCATTTT.

The rearrangement uses TRBV21-1 and TRBJ2-2; the tabulated D call, TRBD2, remains unverified against the DNA. TRBV21-1 represents a pseudogene. This CDR3 spans 20 amino acids. CDR3 in DNA: TGTGCCAGCAGCCCTGCGGGGAGCCAGCTAGCGGGAGAAGGCACCGGGGAGCTGTTTTTT. The encoded protein is CASSPAGSQLAGEGTGELFF.

V is TRBV21-1 and J is TRBJ1-2. TRBV21-1 is a pseudogene segment. The CDR3 runs 19 residues. CDR3 sequence reads: CASSKKKSLRGGGYYGYTF. CDR3 in DNA: TGTGCCAGCAGCAAAAAAAAATCCCTCAGGGGAGGGGGTTATTATGGCTACACCTTC.

The CDR3 DNA is TGTGCCAGCAGAGCACAGAACTATGGCTACACCTTC. Translated: CASRAQNYGYTF. J is TRBJ1-2 and V is TRBV6-5; no clear D gene. Germline V gene lookup returns CDR1 MNHEY and CDR2 SVGAGI. Trimming stripped 6 bases from V and 2 bases from J, with 7 bases between. The CDR3 sequence is 12 residues long.

The V and J genes are TRBV15 and TRBJ2-7, with D possibly matching TRBD1 (7 bases). This CDR3 is 14 amino acids long. Per the germline V gene, CDR1 is LNHNV and CDR2 is YYDKDF (reference sequence). The CDR3 sequence: CATSRDVRGAPQDV. As DNA, the CDR3 is TGTGCCACCAGCAGAGATGTCAGGGGGGCCCCCCAGGACGTC.

This sequence joins TRBV6-5 and TRBJ1-5; 8 nucleotides match TRBD1. The CDR3 is 14 residues long. Trimming cost V 6 bases and J 3 bases; bases outside gene matches: 4. CDR1 and CDR2 (germline): MNHEY, SVGAGI. The CDR3 sequence is CASSKTGVNQPQHF. DNA for the CDR3: TGTGCCAGCAGCAAGACAGGGGTCAATCAGCCCCAGCATTTT.

This chain connects TRBV5-8 to TRBJ2-3, with 9 bases fitting TRBD1. Trimming at V came to 2 bases and at J to 5 bases, leaving 6 bases not matched to a gene. CDR1 and CDR2 (germline): SGHTS, YDEGEE. This CDR3 region has 15 residues. CDR3 sequence reads: CASSLHGQGRDTQYF. In DNA, the CDR3 is TGTGCCAGCAGCTTACATGGACAGGGGAGAGATACGCAGTATTTT. Full variable domain (remainder filled in from reference TRBV5-8 and TRBJ2-3): EAGVTQSPTHLIKTRGQQATLRCSPISGHTSVYWYQQALGLGLQFLLWYDEGEERNRGNFPPRFSGRQFPNYSSELNVNALELEDSALYLCASSLHGQGRDTQYFGPGTRLTVL.

V is TRBV5-4 and J is TRBJ2-5; D might be TRBD1 (7 bases). Germline values: CDR1 SGHNT, CDR2 YYREEE (reference sequence). The CDR3 is made up of 16 amino acids. V was cut by 4 bases and J by 1 base, with 17 bases left in between. The CDR3 spells CASSGRDRFSQETQYF. The CDR3 bases are TGTGCCAGCAGCGGGCGGGACAGATTTAGCCAAGAGACCCAGTACTTC.

Only one count was recorded for this clone. The V call is TRBV6-2 or TRBV6-3, the J call TRBJ1-5, with TRBD1 matching over 9 bases. Trimming removed 4 bases from V and 4 bases from J; junction bases left unmatched: 5. The germline gives CDR1 MNHEY, CDR2 SVGEGT. The CDR3 is 15 amino acids. CDR3 nucleotides: TGTGCCAGCAGTTCGGGACAGGGCGTGAATCAGCCCCAGCATTTT. It encodes CASSSGQGVNQPQHF.

The gene calls are TRBV28 and TRBJ2-7, with a possible D match to TRBD1 (6 bases). The CDR3 extends over 12 amino acids. Trimming left V 6 bases short and J 3 bases short, with 9 bases between. Germline CDR1 and CDR2: MDHEN and SYDVKM. CDR3 nucleotide sequence: TGTGCCAGCAGCACAGGGAACTACGAGCAGTACTTC. Amino acid sequence: CASSTGNYEQYF.

The chain uses TRBV5-1 and TRBJ2-2; 8 bases align to TRBD1. The CDR3 length is 15 residues. Germline V gives CDR1 SGHRS, CDR2 YFSETQ. V gave up 4 bases and J gave up 6 bases; unmatched junction bases: 8. CDR3 sequence reads: CASSLGQGGAGELFF. In nucleotides, the CDR3 is TGCGCCAGCAGCCTAGGACAGGGAGGTGCCGGGGAGCTGTTTTTT.

The chain links TRBV19 to TRBJ2-5; 9 bases align to TRBD2. This CDR3 spans 15 amino acids. V lost 4 bases, J lost 1 base, and 4 bases stayed unmatched. CDR1 and CDR2 (germline): LNHDA, SQIVND (reference sequence). CDR3 sequence reads: CASSRASGTQETQYF. In DNA form, the CDR3 reads TGTGCCAGTAGTAGGGCTAGCGGGACCCAAGAGACCCAGTACTTC.

The chain employs TRBV3-1 (or the pseudogene TRBV3-2) and TRBJ2-7, with 8 bases identical to TRBD1. V was clipped by 3 bases and J by 5 bases; unmatched bases: 15. CDR3 length: 17 amino acids. The V gene's germline CDR1 is LGHDT and CDR2 YNNKEL (reference sequence). CDR3 in amino acids: CASSQGILGDRSHEQYV. The DNA of the CDR3 is TGTGCCAGCAGCCAGGGGATTCTCGGGGACAGGTCCCACGAGCAGTACGTC.

This clone was recorded at least ten times. This rearrangement joins TRBV2 to TRBJ2-2, with 9 bases aligning to TRBD1. Germline assignment: CDR1 SNHLY and CDR2 FYNNEI. The CDR3 has 15 residues. Unmatched junction bases numbered 8, after V lost 6 bases and J lost 6 bases. The CDR3 DNA reads TGTGCCAGCAGCGGGGACAGGGTAATGCCCGGGGAGCTGTTTTTT. It specifies CASSGDRVMPGELFF. Supplemented by reference TRBV2 and TRBJ2-2, the full variable domain reads EPEVTQTPSHQVTQMGQEVILRCVPISNHLYFYWYRQILGQKVEFLVSFYNNEISEKSEIFDDQFSVERPDGSNFTLKIRSTKLEDSAMYFCASSGDRVMPGELFFGEGSRLTVL.

The genes are TRBV6-1 and TRBJ2-1, with TRBD1 matching over 7 bases. This CDR3 comprises 17 residues. Unmatched junction bases numbered 12, after V lost 1 base and J lost 6 bases. Germline lookup yields CDR1 MNHNS and CDR2 SASEGT. This CDR3 is CASSEGPWQGVGNEQFF. CDR3 nucleotide sequence: TGTGCCAGCAGTGAAGGCCCCTGGCAGGGGGTTGGCAATGAGCAGTTCTTC.